This T cell receptor (beta chain) was recovered during a study of blood T cell repertoires in COVID-19. Study background: Researchers got acute and convalescent COVID-19 samples from the United States, Italy and Spain. Sample material is recorded as cDNA or gDNA derived from T cells, B-cell-depleted T cells, or PBMCs.

Per the germline V gene, CDR1 is MGHDK and CDR2 is SYGVNS. The length of the CDR3 is 12 residues. V lost 6 bases and J lost 4, with 7 bases in between. Profiling relied on immunoSEQ multiplex PCR, and the TCRdb table lists in-frame clones only, not all of them. The sample shows some 670,000 clones, over 80% of them seen only once. The sample comprised peripheral blood. This TCR came from a young woman with acute or convalescent COVID-19. The V call is TRBV25-1, the J call TRBJ2-1; a possible D gene is TRBD2 (5 bases). As DNA, the CDR3 is TGTGCCAGCAGGACGGGGTACAATGAGCAGTTCTTC. Its protein product is CASRTGYNEQFF. Complete variable domain (other parts from reference TRBV25-1 and TRBJ2-1): EADIYQTPRYLVIGTGKKITLECSQTMGHDKMYWYQQDPGMELHLIHYSYGVNSTEKGDLSSESTVSRIRTEHFPLTLESARPSHTSQYLCASRTGYNEQFFGPGTRLTVL.